This entry features one T cell receptor beta chain sequence. This sample was included in a study of T cells after somatic rescue of genetic block. TCRdb keeps only in-frame clones here, not all; method: immunoSEQ multiplex PCR. The sample shows about 68,000 clones, roughly 90% of them seen only once. This CDR3 contains 12 residues. Germline lookup yields CDR1 LNHDA and CDR2 SQIVND (reference sequence). Trimming removed 2 bases from V and 9 bases from J, with 8 bases in between. The sequenced material came from peripheral blood mononuclear cells (PBMCs). The sequence was obtained from a man between 35 and 55 years old. The chain carries TRBV19 and TRBJ2-1, with a tentative D call TRBD1 (5 bases). This CDR3 reads CASSIQGPEQFF. CDR3 DNA: TGTGCCAGTAGTATACAGGGTCCTGAGCAGTTCTTC. Full variable domain (outside the CDR3, taken from reference TRBV19 and TRBJ2-1): DGGITQSPKYLFRKEGQNVTLSCEQNLNHDAMYWYRQDPGQGLRLIYYSQIVNDFQKGDIAEGYSVSREKKESFPLTVTSAQKNPTAFYLCASSIQGPEQFFGPGTRLTVL.